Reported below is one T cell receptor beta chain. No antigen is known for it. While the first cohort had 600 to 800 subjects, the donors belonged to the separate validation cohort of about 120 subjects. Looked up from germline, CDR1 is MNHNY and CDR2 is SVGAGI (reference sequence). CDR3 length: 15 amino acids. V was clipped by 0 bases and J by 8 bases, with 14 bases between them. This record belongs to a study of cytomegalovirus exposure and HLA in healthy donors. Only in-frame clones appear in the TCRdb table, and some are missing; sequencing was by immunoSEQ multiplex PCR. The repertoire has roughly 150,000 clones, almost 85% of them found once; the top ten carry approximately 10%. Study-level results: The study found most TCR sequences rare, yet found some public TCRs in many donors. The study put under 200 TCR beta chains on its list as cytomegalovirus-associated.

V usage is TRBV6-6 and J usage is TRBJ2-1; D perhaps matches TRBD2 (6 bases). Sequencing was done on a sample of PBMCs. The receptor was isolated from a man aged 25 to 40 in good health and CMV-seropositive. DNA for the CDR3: TGTGCCAGCAGTTACTCTGGGCGGGGCTGGGATGAGCAGTTCTTC. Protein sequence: CASSYSGRGWDEQFF.